This T cell receptor (beta chain) was captured in a study of T cell repertoires in cytomegalovirus infection. TCRdb processed the reads anew with MiXCR; each CDR3 protein has one entry. The sample lists 40,000 to 55,000 distinct CDR3 sequences; about a fifth were seen once. Concerning this clonotype itself: What it recognizes is unknown.

The origin of this receptor is a human donor in good health (CMV status not recorded). Some clones in this sample may be carry-over from other donors' samples. Here the sequenced sample was CD8+ T cells from cultured PBMCs, taken from culture after CMV antigen stimulation.

The CDR3 loop reads CASSPPSLYEQYF. CDR3 coding DNA: TGTGCCAGCAGTCCTCCGAGTCTCTACGAGCAGTACTTC. The chain has TRBV27 and TRBJ2-7; D unclear. V lost 5 bases to trimming and J lost 3 bases, with 11 bases between them. The germline CDR1 and CDR2 sequences are MNHEY and SMNVEV (reference sequence). The CDR3 is 13 amino acids.